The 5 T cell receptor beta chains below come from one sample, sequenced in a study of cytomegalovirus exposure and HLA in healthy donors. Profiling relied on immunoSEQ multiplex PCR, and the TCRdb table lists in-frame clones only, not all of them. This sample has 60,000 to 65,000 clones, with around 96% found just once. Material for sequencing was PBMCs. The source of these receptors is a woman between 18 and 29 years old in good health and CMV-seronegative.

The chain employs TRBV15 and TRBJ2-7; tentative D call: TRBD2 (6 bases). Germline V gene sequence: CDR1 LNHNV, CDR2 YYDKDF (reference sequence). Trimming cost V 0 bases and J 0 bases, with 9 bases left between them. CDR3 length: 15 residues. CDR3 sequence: CATSREWGVSYEQYF. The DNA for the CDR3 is TGTGCCACCAGCAGAGAGTGGGGGGTCTCCTACGAGCAGTACTTC.

The CDR3 nucleotides are TGTGCCAGCAGCTTAGTTGGATACAGGCCAAACTATGGCTACACCTTC. It encodes CASSLVGYRPNYGYTF. The chain is built from TRBV7-8 and TRBJ1-2; D may be TRBD1 (5 bases). V was pared by 1 base and J by 2 bases, with 14 bases between. The CDR3 sequence is 16 residues long. CDR1 and CDR2 from the germline V gene are SGHVS and FQNEAQ.

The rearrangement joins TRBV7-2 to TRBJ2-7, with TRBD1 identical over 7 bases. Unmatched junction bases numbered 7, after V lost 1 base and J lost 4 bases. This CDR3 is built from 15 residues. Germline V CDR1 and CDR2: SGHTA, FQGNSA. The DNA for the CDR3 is TGTGCCAGCAGCTTAGGGCCCAGGGGGTCTTACGAGCAGTACTTC. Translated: CASSLGPRGSYEQYF.

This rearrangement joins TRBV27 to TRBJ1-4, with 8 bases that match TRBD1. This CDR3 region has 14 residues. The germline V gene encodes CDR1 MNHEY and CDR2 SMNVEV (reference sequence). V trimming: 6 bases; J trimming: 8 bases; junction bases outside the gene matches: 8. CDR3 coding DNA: TGTGCCAGCAGCGACCAGGGGGCAGGGGAAAAACTGTTTTTT. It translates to CASSDQGAGEKLFF.

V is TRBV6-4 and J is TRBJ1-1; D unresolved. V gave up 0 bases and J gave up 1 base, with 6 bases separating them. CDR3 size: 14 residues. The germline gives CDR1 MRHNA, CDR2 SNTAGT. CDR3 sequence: CASSDSNKNTEAFF. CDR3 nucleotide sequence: TGTGCCAGCAGTGACTCCAACAAGAACACTGAAGCTTTCTTT.